One sample yielded the 5 T cell receptor beta chains listed below, sequenced in a study of CD8 T cells in Susac syndrome. RNA, at 0.5 to 1 ug, was reverse transcribed with random hexamers. TCRdb passed the immunoSEQ multiplex PCR reads through MiXCR, listing each CDR3 protein once. Of about 300,000 distinct CDR3 sequences listed, over 75% are singletons. Material: CD8+ T cells from PBMCs. The receptors stem from a human donor with multiple sclerosis.

The chain links TRBV30 to TRBJ2-3, with D possibly matching TRBD2 (6 bases). CDR3 size: 14 residues. V shed 7 bases and J shed 4 bases, with 18 bases lying between them. Germline V gene sequence: CDR1 GTSNPN, CDR2 SVGIG (reference sequence). The chain's CDR3 is CASVVGGAADTQYF. The CDR3 DNA follows: TGTGCCTCGGTCGTGGGGGGAGCGGCAGATACGCAGTATTTT.

The chain uses TRBV5-4 and TRBJ2-3; possible D gene TRBD1, 6 bases. V lost 3 bases, J lost 2 bases, and 16 bases lay in between. In germline, CDR1 is SGHNT, CDR2 YYREEE (reference sequence). This CDR3 has 16 amino acids. The DNA of the CDR3 is TGTGCCAGCAGCTCCGTCCGGGACATAGACACAGATACGCAGTATTTT. It translates to CASSSVRDIDTDTQYF.

The J gene is TRBJ1-5, the V gene TRBV4-3, with 8 bases fitting TRBD1. In germline, CDR1 is LGHNA, CDR2 YSLEER. Trimming took 1 base from V and 7 from J; bases not matched to a gene: 12. The CDR3 is 17 amino acids. The CDR3 DNA is TGCGCCAGCAGCCAAGCCACCCTAGACAGGGACAGGCAGCCCCAGCATTTT. Amino acids: CASSQATLDRDRQPQHF.

This chain uses TRBV12-3 or TRBV12-4 with TRBJ2-1; D is perhaps TRBD1 (6 bases). Between the trimmed V and J ends, which lost 5 bases and 2 bases, there was a span of 16 bases. The CDR3 sequence is 16 residues long. CDR3 protein: CASSATGTSPYNEQFF. In DNA form, the CDR3 reads TGTGCCAGCAGTGCTACCGGGACATCACCCTACAATGAGCAGTTCTTC.

The table lists this clonotype with a count of one. CDR3 in amino acids: CASSPGRWIDYGYTF. The CDR3 DNA reads as TGCGCCAGCAGCCCAGGCAGATGGATAGACTATGGCTACACCTTC. This chain joins TRBV4-3 and TRBJ1-2; the D is unclear. CDR1 is LGHNA and CDR2 is YSLEER in the germline V gene. The CDR3 runs to 15 residues. Between the trimmed V and J ends, which lost 4 bases and 3 bases, there was a span of 15 bases.